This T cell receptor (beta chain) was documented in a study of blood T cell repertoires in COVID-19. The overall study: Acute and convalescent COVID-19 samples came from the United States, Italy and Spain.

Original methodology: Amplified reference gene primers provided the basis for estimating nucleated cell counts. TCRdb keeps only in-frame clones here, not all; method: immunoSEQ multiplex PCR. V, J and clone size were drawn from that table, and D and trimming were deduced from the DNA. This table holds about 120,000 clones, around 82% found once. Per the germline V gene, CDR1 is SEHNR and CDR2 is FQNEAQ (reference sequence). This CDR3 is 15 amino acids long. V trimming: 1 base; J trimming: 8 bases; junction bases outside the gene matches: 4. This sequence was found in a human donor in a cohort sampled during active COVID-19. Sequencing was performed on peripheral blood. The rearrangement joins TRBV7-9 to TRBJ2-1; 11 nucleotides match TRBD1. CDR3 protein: CASSLGTGGIYEQFF. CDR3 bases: TGTGCCAGCAGCTTAGGGACAGGGGGCATCTATGAGCAGTTCTTC.